Each of the 2 T cell receptor beta chains below was sequenced from the same sample in a study of cytomegalovirus exposure and HLA in healthy donors. The data were produced by immunoSEQ multiplex PCR, yet TCRdb's version contains in-frame clones alone and is incomplete. The profile shows some 180,000 clones, about 81% of them singletons. The sequenced sample consisted of PBMCs. Receptors originate from a woman in her twenties or thirties in good health and CMV-seronegative.

The sample holds a few counts of this clone. The J gene is TRBJ2-3, the V gene TRBV30; tentatively, D is TRBD2 (6 bases). Trimming pared 2 bases from V and 2 bases from J, leaving 8 bases between. This CDR3 is built from 13 residues. Per germline, CDR1 GTSNPN and CDR2 SVGIG (reference sequence). CDR3 in DNA: TGTGCCTGGAGTCCGGGAGACACAGATACGCAGTATTTT. It translates to CAWSPGDTDTQYF.

This clone is a singleton in its sample. V is TRBV30 and J is TRBJ2-2, with 15 bases identical to TRBD2. Trimming cost V 4 bases and J 7 bases; bases outside gene matches: 10. Germline assignment: CDR1 GTSNPN and CDR2 SVGIG (reference sequence). The CDR3 has 17 residues. The CDR3 DNA sequence: TGTGCCTGGATTCCACCCGGGACTAGCGGGAGGTTCGGGGAGCTGTTTTTT. Its translation: CAWIPPGTSGRFGELFF.